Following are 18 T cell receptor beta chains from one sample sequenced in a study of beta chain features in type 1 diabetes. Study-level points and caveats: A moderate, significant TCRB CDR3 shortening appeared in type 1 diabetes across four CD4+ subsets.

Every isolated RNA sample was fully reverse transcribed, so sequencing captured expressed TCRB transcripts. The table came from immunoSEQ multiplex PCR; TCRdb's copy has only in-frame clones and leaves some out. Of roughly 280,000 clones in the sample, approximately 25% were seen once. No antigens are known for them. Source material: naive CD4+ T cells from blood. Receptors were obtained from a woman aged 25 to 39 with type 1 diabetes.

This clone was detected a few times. The CDR3 reads CASSLGQGDYEQFF. CDR3 bases: TGCGCCAGCAGCTTGGGACAGGGGGACTATGAGCAGTTCTTC. The chain has TRBV5-1 and TRBJ2-1; 9 bases fit TRBD1. The germline CDR1 and CDR2 sequences are SGHRS and YFSETQ. J gave up 8 bases and V 0 bases, and 3 bases lay outside the gene matches. This CDR3 is 14 amino acids long.

CDR3 amino acids: CAWRLAGVQTQYF. Here the CDR3 DNA reads TGTGCCTGGAGGCTAGCGGGAGTTCAGACCCAGTACTTC. V and J are TRBV30 and TRBJ2-5, with 10 positions matching TRBD2. With V trimmed by 3 bases and J by 6 bases, 4 bases remained unmatched. The germline CDR1 and CDR2 sequences are GTSNPN and SVGIG (reference sequence). The CDR3 is 13 residues long. Based on the CDR3 plus reference TRBV30 and TRBJ2-5, the full variable domain is SQTIHQWPATLVQPVGSPLSLECTVEGTSNPNLYWYRQAAGRGLQLLFYSVGIGQISSEVPQNLSASRPQDRQFILSSKKLLLSDSGFYLCAWRLAGVQTQYFGPGTRLLVL.

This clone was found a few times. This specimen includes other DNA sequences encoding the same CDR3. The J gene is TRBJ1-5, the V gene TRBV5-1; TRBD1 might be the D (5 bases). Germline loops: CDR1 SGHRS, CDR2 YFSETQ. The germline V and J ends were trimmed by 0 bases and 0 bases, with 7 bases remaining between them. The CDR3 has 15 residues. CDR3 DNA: TGCGCCAGCAGCTTGGGACAGAATAGCAATCAGCCCCAGCATTTT. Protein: CASSLGQNSNQPQHF.

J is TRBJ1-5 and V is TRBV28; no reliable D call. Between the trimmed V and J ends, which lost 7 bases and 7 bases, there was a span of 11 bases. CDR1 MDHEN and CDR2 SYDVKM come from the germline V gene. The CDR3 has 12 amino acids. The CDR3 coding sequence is TGTGCCAGCACCGTTGGAGAGCAGCCCCAGCATTTT. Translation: CASTVGEQPQHF. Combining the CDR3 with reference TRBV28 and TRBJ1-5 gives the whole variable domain DVKVTQSSRYLVKRTGEKVFLECVQDMDHENMFWYRQDPGLGLRLIYFSYDVKMKEKGDIPEGYSVSREKKERFSLILESASTNQTSMYLCASTVGEQPQHFGDGTRLSIL.

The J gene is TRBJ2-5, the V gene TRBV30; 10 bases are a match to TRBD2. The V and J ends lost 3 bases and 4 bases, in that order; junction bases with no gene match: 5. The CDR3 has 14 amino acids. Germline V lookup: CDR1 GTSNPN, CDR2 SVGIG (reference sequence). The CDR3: CAWRKLAGLETQYF. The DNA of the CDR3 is TGTGCCTGGAGAAAACTAGCGGGATTAGAGACCCAGTACTTC.

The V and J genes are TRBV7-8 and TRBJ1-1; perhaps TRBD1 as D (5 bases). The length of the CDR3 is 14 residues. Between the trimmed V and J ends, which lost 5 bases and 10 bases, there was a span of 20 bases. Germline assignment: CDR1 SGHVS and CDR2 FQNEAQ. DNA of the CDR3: TGTGCCAGCAGCCCCCTCGGACAAAAACCACGAGCTTTCTTT. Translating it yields CASSPLGQKPRAFF.

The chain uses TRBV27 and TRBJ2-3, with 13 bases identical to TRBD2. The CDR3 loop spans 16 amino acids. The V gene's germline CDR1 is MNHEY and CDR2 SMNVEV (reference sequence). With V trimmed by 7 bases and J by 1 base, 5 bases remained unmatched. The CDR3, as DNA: TGTGCCAGCACCTCCGGACTAGCGGGAGGCACAGATACGCAGTATTTT. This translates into CASTSGLAGGTDTQYF.

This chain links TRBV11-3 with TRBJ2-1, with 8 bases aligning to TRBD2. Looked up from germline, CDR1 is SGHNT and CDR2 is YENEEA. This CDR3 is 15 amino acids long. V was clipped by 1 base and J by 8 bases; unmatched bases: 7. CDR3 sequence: CASSLASGSFHEQFF. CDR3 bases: TGTGCCAGCAGCTTAGCGAGCGGGAGCTTCCATGAGCAGTTCTTC. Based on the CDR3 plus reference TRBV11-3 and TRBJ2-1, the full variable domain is EAGVVQSPRYKIIEKKQPVAFWCNPISGHNTLYWYLQNLGQGPELLIRYENEEAVDDSQLPKDRFSAERLKGVDSTLKIQPAELGDSAVYLCASSLASGSFHEQFFGPGTRLTVL.

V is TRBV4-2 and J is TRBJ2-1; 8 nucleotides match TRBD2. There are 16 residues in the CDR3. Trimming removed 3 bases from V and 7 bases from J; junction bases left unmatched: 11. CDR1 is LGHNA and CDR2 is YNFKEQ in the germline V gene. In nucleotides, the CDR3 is TGTGCCAGCAGCCAGTCCCAAGCGGGAGTATCAAATGAGCAGTTCTTC. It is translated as CASSQSQAGVSNEQFF.

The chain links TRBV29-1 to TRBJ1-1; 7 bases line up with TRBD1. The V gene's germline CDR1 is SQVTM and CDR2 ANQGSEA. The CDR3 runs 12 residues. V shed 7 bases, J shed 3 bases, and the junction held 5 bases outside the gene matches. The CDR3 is CSAGDSDTEAFF. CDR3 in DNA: TGCAGCGCCGGGGACAGTGACACTGAAGCTTTCTTT.

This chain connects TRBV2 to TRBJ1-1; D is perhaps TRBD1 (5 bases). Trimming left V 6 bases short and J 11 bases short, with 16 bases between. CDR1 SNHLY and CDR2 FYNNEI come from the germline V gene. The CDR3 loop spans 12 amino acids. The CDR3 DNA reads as TGTGCCAGCAGGGATCTGGGGGGGTTGGCTTTCTTT. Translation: CASRDLGGLAFF.

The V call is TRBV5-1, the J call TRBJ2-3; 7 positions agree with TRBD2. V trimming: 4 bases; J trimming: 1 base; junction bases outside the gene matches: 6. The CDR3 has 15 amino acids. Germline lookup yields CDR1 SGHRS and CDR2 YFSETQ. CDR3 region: CASSPGLDRTDTQYF. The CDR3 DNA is TGCGCCAGCAGCCCCGGACTAGACCGCACAGATACGCAGTATTTT.

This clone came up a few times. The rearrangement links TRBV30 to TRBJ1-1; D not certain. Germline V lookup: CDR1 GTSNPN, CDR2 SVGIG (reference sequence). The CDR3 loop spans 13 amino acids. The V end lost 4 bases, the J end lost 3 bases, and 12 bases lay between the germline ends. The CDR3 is CAWMSRGDTEAFF. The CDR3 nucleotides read TGTGCCTGGATGTCGAGAGGTGACACTGAAGCTTTCTTT.

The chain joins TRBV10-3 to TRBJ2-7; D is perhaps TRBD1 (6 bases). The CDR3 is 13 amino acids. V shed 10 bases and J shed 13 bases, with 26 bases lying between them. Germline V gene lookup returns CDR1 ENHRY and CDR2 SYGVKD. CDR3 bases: TGTGCCACCATGTTGGCAGGGGCCGTCATCAAATACTTC. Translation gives CATMLAGAVIKYF.

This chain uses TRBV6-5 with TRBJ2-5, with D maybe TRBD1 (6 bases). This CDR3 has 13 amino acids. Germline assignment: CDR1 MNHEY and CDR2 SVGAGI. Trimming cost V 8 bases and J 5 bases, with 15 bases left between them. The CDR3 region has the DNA TGTGCCAGCCGGGACACAGCCCCGGAGACCCAGTACTTC. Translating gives CASRDTAPETQYF.

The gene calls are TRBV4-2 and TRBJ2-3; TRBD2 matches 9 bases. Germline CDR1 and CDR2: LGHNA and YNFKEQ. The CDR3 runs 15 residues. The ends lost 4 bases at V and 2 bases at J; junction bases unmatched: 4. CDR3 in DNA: TGTGCCAGCAGCCCGGGACTAGCCCTCACAGATACGCAGTATTTT. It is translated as CASSPGLALTDTQYF.

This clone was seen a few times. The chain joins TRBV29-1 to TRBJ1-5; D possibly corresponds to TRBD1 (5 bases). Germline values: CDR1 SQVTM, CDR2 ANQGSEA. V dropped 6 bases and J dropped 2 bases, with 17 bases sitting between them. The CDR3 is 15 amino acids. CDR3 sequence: CSVGFGWGGNQPQHF. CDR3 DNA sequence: TGCAGCGTCGGATTTGGGTGGGGGGGCAATCAGCCCCAGCATTTT.

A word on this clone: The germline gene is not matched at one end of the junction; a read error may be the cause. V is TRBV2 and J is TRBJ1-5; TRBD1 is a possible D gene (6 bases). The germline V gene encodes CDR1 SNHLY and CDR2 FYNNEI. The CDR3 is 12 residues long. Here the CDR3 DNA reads TGTGCCGGCAGGACAGATGATCAGCCCCAGCATTTT. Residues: CAGRTDDQPQHF. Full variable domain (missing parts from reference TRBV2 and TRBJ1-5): EPEVTQTPSHQVTQMGQEVILRCVPISNHLYFYWYRQILGQKVEFLVSFYNNEISEKSEIFDDQFSVERPDGSNFTLKIRSTKLEDSAMYFCAGRTDDQPQHFGDGTRLSIL.